A selection of T cell receptor beta chains follows, all from one sample in a study of control samples from healthy donors and cancer patients. Using immunoSEQ multiplex PCR, the repertoire was profiled, and TCRdb retains in-frame clones only, with some absent. Altogether around 84,000 clones are present, about 79% being singletons, with the ten largest covering 11%. The sequenced sample consisted of PBMCs. The receptors come from a man between 60 and 70 years old with head and neck cancer. The CDR3 runs from the conserved cysteine through the conserved F or W. A D gene is named only where the DNA matches it firmly. Rows give clone size only sometimes, using once, few, many, or a class for an expanded clone.

TRBV5-5	.	TRBJ2-2	.	TGTGCCAGCAGCTTGCGTCCTGGGCACCGTGGGGAGCTGTTTTTT	CASSLRPGHRGELFF
TRBV19	.	TRBJ1-1	.	TGTGCCAGTAGTCCCTTAGGACGGTGGGACACTGAAGCTTTCTTT	CASSPLGRWDTEAFF
TRBV2	.	TRBJ1-5	.	TGTGCCAGCAGTGCACTCCGCAATACAGGCCACAATCAGCCCCAGCATTTT	CASSALRNTGHNQPQHF
TRBV27	few	TRBJ1-2	.	TGTGCCAGCACTTCTTTCCTCGGACTCCCCGGCGGCTACACCTTC	CASTSFLGLPGGYTF
TRBV6-1	.	TRBJ2-7	TRBD2	TGTGCCAGCAGTGGCAAAATAGCGGGTAGAACCTACGAGCAGTACTTC	CASSGKIAGRTYEQYF
TRBV11-2	.	TRBJ1-1	TRBD1	TGTGCCAGCAGAAAACAGGGGTACAGCACTGAAGCTTTCTTT	CASRKQGYSTEAFF
TRBV13	.	TRBJ2-3	.	TGTGCCAGCAGCTCGACGCGAGACTCCGCCGATACGCAGTATTTT	CASSSTRDSADTQYF
TRBV19	.	TRBJ2-2	.	TGTGCCAGTACCCTATACCCGGAAAACACCGGGGAGCTGTTTTTT	CASTLYPENTGELFF
TRBV19	.	TRBJ1-2	.	TGTGCCACTTGCTCGGGGAACACCTATGGCTACACCTTC	CATCSGNTYGYTF
TRBV29-1	.	TRBJ1-5	.	TGCAGCGTGCAGGGACAAAATAGCAATCAGCCCCAGCATTTT	CSVQGQNSNQPQHF
TRBV9	.	TRBJ2-1	TRBD2	TGTGCCAGCAGTGAAGACGGGGGACTAGCGGGCGGGGAGCAGTTCTTC	CASSEDGGLAGGEQFF
TRBV30	once	TRBJ2-3	.	TGTGCCTGGATCCCGAAGGGGACTGGAGATAGCACAGATACGCAGTATTTT	CAWIPKGTGDSTDTQYF
TRBV2	.	TRBJ2-1	.	TGTGCCAGCAGCACTAGCTCCGCTGAGCAGTTCTTC	CASSTSSAEQFF
TRBV11-2	.	TRBJ1-2	TRBD1	TGTGCCAGCAGCCCCCGGACAGGGGTCGGCTATGGCTACACCTTC	CASSPRTGVGYGYTF
TRBV2	few	TRBJ1-4	.	TGTGCCAGCAGTGGGGAAAGGGGTGAAAAACTGTTTTTT	CASSGERGEKLFF
TRBV5-6	once	TRBJ1-2	.	TGTGCCAGCAGCTTGGGCAGCTATGGCTACACCTTC	CASSLGSYGYTF
TRBV15	.	TRBJ2-1	.	TGTGCCACCAGCAGGTGGATGGCTCGTGCTGAAGAGCAGTTCTTC	CATSRWMARAEEQFF
TRBV15	.	TRBJ2-7	.	TGTGCCACCAGCAGAGTGGGGAGCGGTTCCTACGAGCAGTACTTC	CATSRVGSGSYEQYF
TRBV30	.	TRBJ2-2	TRBD1	TGTGCCTGGAGTGACGGGACAGCTAACACCGGGGAGCTGTTTTTT	CAWSDGTANTGELFF
TRBV4-1	.	TRBJ2-5	.	TGCGCCAGCAGCGGGGCCTACCCACAAGAGACCCAGTACTTC	CASSGAYPQETQYF
TRBV10-3	.	TRBJ2-5	.	TGTGCCATCAGTAGGCGGTCGGAGGTGTCTCAAGAGACCCAGTACTTC	CAISRRSEVSQETQYF
TRBV5-1	.	TRBJ1-2	TRBD1	TGCGCCAGCAGTCCCGGGACAGGTTATAACTATGGCTACACCTTC	CASSPGTGYNYGYTF
TRBV27	.	TRBJ1-3	.	TGTGCCAGCAGTTTTGGGCAGGCTGGATACACCATATATTTT	CASSFGQAGYTIYF
TRBV29-1	.	TRBJ1-1	.	TGCAGCGTTGCCGGGGGACTTTACACTGAAGCTTTCTTT	CSVAGGLYTEAFF
TRBV11-2	.	TRBJ1-1	TRBD1	TGTGCCAGCAGCTACAGGGGGCTGAGGAACACTGAAGCTTTCTTT	CASSYRGLRNTEAFF
TRBV19	.	TRBJ1-1	.	TGTGCCAGTAAGGGTCTTGCCTGGGCGAACACTGAAGCTTTCTTT	CASKGLAWANTEAFF
TRBV4-1	few	TRBJ2-1	.	TGCGCCAGCAGCCAATACACCAAAGCCTACAATGAGCAGTTCTTC	CASSQYTKAYNEQFF
TRBV5-4	few	TRBJ2-3	TRBD1	TGTGCCAGCACCCGGAGGGGGACAGGGAGAAGGAGCACAGATACGCAGTATTTT	CASTRRGTGRRSTDTQYF
TRBV2	.	TRBJ2-3	TRBD1	TGTGCCAGCAGCGAAAACCGGGACAGGGGAACAGATACGCAGTATTTT	CASSENRDRGTDTQYF
TRBV29-1	once	TRBJ1-2	TRBD1	TGCAGCGGCTGGACAGGGGAGGCCTATGGCTACACCTTC	CSGWTGEAYGYTF
TRBV30	.	TRBJ1-6	.	TGTGCCTGGTGTCCTAGGGAAGGGGCCAATTATAATTCACCCCTCCACTTT	CAWCPREGANYNSPLHF